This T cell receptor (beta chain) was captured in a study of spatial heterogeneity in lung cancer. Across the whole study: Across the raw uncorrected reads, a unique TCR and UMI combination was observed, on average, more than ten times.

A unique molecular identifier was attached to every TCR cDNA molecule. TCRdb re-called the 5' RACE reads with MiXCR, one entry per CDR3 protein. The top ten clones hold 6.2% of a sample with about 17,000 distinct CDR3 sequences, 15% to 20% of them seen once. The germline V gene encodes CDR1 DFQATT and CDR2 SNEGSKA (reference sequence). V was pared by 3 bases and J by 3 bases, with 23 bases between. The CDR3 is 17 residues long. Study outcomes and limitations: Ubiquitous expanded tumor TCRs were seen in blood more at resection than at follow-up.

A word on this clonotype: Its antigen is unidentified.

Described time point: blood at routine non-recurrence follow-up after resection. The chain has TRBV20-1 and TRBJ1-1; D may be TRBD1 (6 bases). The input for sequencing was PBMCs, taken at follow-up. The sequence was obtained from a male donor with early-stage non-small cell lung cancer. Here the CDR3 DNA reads TGCAGTGCTAGGCGTAGTAGTGGCAGGGAGGGGGACACTGAAGCTTTCTTT. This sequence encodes CSARRSSGREGDTEAFF.